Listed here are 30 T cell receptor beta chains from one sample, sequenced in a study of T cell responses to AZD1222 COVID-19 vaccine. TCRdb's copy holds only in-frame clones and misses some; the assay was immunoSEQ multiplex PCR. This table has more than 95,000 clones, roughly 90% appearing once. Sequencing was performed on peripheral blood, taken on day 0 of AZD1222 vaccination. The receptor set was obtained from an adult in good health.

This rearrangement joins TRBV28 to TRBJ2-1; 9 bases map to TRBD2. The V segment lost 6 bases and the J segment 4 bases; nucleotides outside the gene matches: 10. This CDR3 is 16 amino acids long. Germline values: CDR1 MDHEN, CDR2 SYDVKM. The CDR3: CASRSSGRPHYNEQFF. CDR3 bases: TGTGCCAGCAGGTCCAGCGGGAGGCCGCATTACAATGAGCAGTTCTTC.

CDR3 bases: TGTGCCAGTAGTATGGGGACTAGCGGGACCCACACCGGGGAGCTGTTTTTT. Protein sequence: CASSMGTSGTHTGELFF. This chain links TRBV19 with TRBJ2-2; TRBD2 aligns across 13 bases. The J segment lost 3 bases and the V segment lost 3 bases, leaving 4 bases of the junction unmatched. Germline V gene data show CDR1 as LNHDA and CDR2 as SQIVND (reference sequence). The CDR3 length is 17 residues. The variable domain in full, completed from reference TRBV19 and TRBJ2-2, reads DGGITQSPKYLFRKEGQNVTLSCEQNLNHDAMYWYRQDPGQGLRLIYYSQIVNDFQKGDIAEGYSVSREKKESFPLTVTSAQKNPTAFYLCASSMGTSGTHTGELFFGEGSRLTVL.

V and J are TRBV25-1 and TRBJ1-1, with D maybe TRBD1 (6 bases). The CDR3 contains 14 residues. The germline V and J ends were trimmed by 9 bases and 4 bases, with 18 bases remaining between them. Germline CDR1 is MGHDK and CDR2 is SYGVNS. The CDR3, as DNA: TGTGCCAGTCGACAGGAGCCAAGGGGCACTGAAGCTTTCTTT. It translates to CASRQEPRGTEAFF. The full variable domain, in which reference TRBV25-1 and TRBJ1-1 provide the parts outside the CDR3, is EADIYQTPRYLVIGTGKKITLECSQTMGHDKMYWYQQDPGMELHLIHYSYGVNSTEKGDLSSESTVSRIRTEHFPLTLESARPSHTSQYLCASRQEPRGTEAFFGQGTRLTVV.

The CDR3 protein is CATSRDSTSGSRTDTQYF. In nucleotides, the CDR3 is TGTGCCACCAGCAGAGATTCGACTAGCGGGAGTCGCACAGATACGCAGTATTTT. This chain links TRBV15 with TRBJ2-3, with 12 nucleotides matching TRBD2. The CDR3 covers 18 residues. The germline gives CDR1 LNHNV, CDR2 YYDKDF (reference sequence). V lost 0 bases to trimming and J lost 1 base; unmatched junction nucleotides: 5.

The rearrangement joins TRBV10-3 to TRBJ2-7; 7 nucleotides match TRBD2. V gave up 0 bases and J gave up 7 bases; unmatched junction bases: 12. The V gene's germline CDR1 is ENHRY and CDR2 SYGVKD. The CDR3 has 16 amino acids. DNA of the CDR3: TGTGCCATCAGTGAGTCGGGAATTGCGGGAGTGCGGGAGCAGTACTTC. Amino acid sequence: CAISESGIAGVREQYF.

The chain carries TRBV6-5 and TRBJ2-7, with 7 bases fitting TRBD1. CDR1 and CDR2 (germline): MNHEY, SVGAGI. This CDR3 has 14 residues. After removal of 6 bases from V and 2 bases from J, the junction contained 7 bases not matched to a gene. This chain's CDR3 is CASSSDRAPYEQYF. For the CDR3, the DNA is TGTGCCAGCAGCAGTGACAGGGCCCCCTACGAGCAGTACTTC.

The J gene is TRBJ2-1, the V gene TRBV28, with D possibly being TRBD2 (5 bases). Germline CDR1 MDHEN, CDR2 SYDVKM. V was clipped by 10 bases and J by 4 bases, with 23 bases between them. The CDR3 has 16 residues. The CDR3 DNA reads TGTGCCACCCTCGGAGGTGGGCCCGGTTCTTACAATGAGCAGTTCTTC. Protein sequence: CATLGGGPGSYNEQFF. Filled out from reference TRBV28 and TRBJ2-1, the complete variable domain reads DVKVTQSSRYLVKRTGEKVFLECVQDMDHENMFWYRQDPGLGLRLIYFSYDVKMKEKGDIPEGYSVSREKKERFSLILESASTNQTSMYLCATLGGGPGSYNEQFFGPGTRLTVL.

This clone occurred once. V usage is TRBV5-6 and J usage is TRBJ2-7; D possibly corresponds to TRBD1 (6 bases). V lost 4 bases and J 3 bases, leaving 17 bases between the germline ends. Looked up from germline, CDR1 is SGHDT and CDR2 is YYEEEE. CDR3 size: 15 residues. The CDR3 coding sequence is TGTGCCAGCAGCCAACCGGCACAGGGATACTACGAGCAGTACTTC. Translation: CASSQPAQGYYEQYF. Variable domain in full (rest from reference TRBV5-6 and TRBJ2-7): DAGVTQSPTHLIKTRGQQVTLRCSPKSGHDTVSWYQQALGQGPQFIFQYYEEEERQRGNFPDRFSGHQFPNYSSELNVNALLLGDSALYLCASSQPAQGYYEQYFGPGTRLTVT.

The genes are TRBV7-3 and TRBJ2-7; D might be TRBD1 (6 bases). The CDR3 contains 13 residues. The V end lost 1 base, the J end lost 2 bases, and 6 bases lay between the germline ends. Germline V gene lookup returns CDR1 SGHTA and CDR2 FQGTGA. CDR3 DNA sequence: TGTGCCAGCAGCTTAAGGGACACCTACGAGCAGTACTTC. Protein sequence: CASSLRDTYEQYF. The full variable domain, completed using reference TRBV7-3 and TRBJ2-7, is GAGVSQTPSNKVTEKGKYVELRCDPISGHTALYWYRQSLGQGPEFLIYFQGTGAADDSGLPNDRFFAVRPEGSVSTLKIQRTERGDSAVYLCASSLRDTYEQYFGPGTRLTVT.

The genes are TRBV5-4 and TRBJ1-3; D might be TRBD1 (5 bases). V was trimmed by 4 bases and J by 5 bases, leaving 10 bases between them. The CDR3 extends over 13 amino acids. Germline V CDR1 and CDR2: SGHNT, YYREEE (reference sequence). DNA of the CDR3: TGTGCCAGCAGCCCGGGACTCCGAAACACCATATATTTT. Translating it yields CASSPGLRNTIYF.

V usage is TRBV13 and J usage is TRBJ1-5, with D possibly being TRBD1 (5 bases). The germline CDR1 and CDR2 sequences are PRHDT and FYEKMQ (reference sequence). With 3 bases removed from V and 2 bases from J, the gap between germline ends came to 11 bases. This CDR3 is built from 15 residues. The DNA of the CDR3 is TGTGCCAGCAGCTTCGGCCAAGGGGGCAATCAGCCCCAGCATTTT. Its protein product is CASSFGQGGNQPQHF.

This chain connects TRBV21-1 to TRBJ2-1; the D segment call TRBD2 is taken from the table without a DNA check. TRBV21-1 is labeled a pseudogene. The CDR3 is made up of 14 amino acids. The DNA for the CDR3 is TGTGCCAGCAGCCGACTAGCGGGGCAGGGTGAGCAGTTCTTC. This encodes CASSRLAGQGEQFF.

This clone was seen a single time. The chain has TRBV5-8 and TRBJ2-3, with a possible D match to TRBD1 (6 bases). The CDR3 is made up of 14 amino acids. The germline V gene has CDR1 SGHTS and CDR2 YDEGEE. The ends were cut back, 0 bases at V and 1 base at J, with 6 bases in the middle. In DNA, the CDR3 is TGTGCCAGCAGCTTGGACAGGGGCACAGATACGCAGTATTTT. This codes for CASSLDRGTDTQYF.

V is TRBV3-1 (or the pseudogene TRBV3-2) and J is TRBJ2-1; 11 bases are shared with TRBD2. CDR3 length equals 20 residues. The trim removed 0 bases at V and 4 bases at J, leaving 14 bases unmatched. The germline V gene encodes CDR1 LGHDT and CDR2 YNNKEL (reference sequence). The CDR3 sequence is CASSQDLTSGSKVGYNEQFF. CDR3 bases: TGTGCCAGCAGCCAAGATTTAACTAGCGGGAGTAAAGTTGGTTACAATGAGCAGTTCTTC.

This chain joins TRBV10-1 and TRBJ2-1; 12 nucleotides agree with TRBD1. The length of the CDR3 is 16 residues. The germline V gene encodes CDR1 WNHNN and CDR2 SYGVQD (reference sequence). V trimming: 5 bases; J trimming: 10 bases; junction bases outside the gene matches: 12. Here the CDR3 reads CASSSEGQGANGEQFF. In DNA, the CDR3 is TGCGCCAGCAGTAGCGAGGGACAGGGGGCGAATGGGGAGCAGTTCTTC.

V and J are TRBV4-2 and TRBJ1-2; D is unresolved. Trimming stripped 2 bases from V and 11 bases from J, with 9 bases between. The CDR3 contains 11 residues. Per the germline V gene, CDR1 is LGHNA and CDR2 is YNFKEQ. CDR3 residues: CASSQWEAYTF. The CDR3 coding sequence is TGTGCCAGCAGCCAATGGGAGGCGTACACCTTC.

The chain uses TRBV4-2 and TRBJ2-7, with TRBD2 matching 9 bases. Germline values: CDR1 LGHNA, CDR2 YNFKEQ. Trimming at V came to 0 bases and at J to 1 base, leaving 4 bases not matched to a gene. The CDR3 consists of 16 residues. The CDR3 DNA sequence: TGTGCCAGCAGCCAAGAGGGGGCGGGAGGGTCCTACGAGCAGTACTTC. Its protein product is CASSQEGAGGSYEQYF.

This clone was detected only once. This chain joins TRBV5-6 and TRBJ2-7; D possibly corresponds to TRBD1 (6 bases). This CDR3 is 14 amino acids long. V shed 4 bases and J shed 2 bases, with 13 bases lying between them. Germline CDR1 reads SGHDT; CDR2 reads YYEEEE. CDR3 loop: CASSKGQWAYEQYF. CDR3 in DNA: TGTGCCAGCAGCAAAGGACAGTGGGCCTACGAGCAGTACTTC.

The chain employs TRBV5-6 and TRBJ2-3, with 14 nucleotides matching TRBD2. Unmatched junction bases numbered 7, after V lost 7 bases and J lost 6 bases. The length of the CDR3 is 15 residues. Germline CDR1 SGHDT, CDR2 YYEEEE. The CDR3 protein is CASHPRLAGGDTQYF. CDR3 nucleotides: TGTGCCAGCCATCCCCGACTAGCGGGGGGGGATACGCAGTATTTT.

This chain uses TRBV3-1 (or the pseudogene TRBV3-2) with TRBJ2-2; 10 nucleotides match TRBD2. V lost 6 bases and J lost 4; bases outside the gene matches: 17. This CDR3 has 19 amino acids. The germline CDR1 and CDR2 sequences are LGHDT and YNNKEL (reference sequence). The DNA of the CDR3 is TGTGCCAGCAGGGCCCAGCGGGAGGGCCTAAGTCGTCTCACCGGGGAGCTGTTTTTT. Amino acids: CASRAQREGLSRLTGELFF.

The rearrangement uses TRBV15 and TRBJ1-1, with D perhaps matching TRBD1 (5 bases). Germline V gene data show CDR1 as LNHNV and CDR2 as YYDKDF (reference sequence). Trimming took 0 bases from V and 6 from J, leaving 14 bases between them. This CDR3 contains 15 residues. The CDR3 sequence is CATSRDVGRGAEAFF. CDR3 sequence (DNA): TGTGCCACCAGCAGAGATGTAGGGCGGGGGGCTGAAGCTTTCTTT.

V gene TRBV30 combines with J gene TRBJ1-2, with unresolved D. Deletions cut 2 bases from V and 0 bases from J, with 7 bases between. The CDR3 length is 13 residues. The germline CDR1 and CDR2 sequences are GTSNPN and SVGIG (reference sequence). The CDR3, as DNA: TGTGCCTGGAGTATGGCAGCTAACTATGGCTACACCTTC. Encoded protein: CAWSMAANYGYTF.

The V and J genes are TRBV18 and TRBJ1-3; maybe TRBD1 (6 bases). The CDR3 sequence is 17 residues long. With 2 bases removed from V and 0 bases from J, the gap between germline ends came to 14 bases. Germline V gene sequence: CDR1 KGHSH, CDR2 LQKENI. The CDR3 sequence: CASSPSPGHLSGNTIYF. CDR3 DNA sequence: TGTGCCAGCTCACCATCGCCGGGACATCTCTCTGGAAACACCATATATTTT.

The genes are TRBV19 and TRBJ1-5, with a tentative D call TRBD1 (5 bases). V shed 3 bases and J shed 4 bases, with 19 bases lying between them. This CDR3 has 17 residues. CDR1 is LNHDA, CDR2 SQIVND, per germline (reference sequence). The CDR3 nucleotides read TGTGCCAGTAGTATTATGGGAGGGGTCCGAATGAATCAGCCCCAGCATTTT. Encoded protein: CASSIMGGVRMNQPQHF.

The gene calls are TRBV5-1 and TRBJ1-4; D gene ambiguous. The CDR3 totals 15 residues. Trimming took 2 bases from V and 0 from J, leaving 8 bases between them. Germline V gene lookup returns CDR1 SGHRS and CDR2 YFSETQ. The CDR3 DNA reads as TGCGCCAGCAGCTTTGACGGTGCAACTAATGAAAAACTGTTTTTT. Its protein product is CASSFDGATNEKLFF.

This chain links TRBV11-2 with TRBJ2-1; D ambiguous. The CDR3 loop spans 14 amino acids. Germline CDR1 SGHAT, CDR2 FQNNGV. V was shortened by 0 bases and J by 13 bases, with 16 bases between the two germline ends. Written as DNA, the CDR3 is TGTGCCAGCAGCTTAGAGGGAACGGCAATTTCACAGTTCTTC. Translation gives CASSLEGTAISQFF. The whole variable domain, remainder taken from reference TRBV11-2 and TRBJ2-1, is EAGVAQSPRYKIIEKRQSVAFWCNPISGHATLYWYQQILGQGPKLLIQFQNNGVVDDSQLPKDRFSAERLKGVDSTLKIQPAKLEDSAVYLCASSLEGTAISQFFGPGTRLTVL.

The CDR3 loop is CATGQPYSNQPQHF. The CDR3 nucleotides read TGTGCCACCGGACAGCCGTATAGCAATCAGCCCCAGCATTTT. This chain joins TRBV2 and TRBJ1-5; D might be TRBD1 (6 bases). Germline CDR1 is SNHLY and CDR2 is FYNNEI. The germline V and J ends were trimmed by 10 bases and 0 bases, with 13 bases remaining between them. The CDR3 spans 14 residues.

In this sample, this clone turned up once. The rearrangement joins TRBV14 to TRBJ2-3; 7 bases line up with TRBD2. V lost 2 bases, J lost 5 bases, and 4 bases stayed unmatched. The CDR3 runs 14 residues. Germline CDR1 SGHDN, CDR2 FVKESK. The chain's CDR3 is CASSQRIAGDTQYF. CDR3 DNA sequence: TGTGCCAGCAGCCAAAGGATAGCGGGAGATACGCAGTATTTT.

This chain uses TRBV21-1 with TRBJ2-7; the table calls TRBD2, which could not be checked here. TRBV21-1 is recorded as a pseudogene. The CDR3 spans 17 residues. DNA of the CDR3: TGTGCCAGCAGCAAATGGGAGGCGGGAGGGCTGGTCTACGAGCAGTACTTC. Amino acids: CASSKWEAGGLVYEQYF.

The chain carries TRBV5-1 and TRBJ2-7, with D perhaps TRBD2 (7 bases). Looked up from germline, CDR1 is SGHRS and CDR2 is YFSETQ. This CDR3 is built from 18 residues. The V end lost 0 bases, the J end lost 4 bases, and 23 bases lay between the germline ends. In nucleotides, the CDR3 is TGCGCCAGCAGCTTGGGGCCCGGAGGGGGAGGGACTGGGTACGAGCAGTACTTC. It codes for CASSLGPGGGGTGYEQYF. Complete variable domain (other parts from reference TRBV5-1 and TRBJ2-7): KAGVTQTPRYLIKTRGQQVTLSCSPISGHRSVSWYQQTPGQGLQFLFEYFSETQRNKGNFPGRFSGRQFSNSRSEMNVSTLELGDSALYLCASSLGPGGGGTGYEQYFGPGTRLTVT.